The present entry profiles one T cell receptor (beta chain) with its context. Germline CDR1 reads SNHLY; CDR2 reads FYNNEI. This CDR3 comprises 11 residues. V dropped 6 bases and J dropped 10 bases, with 9 bases sitting between them. The sample originates from a study of CD8 T cells in Susac syndrome. The RNA, about 0.5 to 1 ug, was put through reverse transcription using random hexamers. TCRdb recomputed calls from the immunoSEQ multiplex PCR reads with MiXCR, one row per CDR3 protein. The sample lists roughly 160,000 distinct CDR3 sequences; about 96% were seen once. This sequence was found in a human donor with Susac syndrome. Sequenced sample: CD4+ T cells from PBMCs. The chain uses TRBV2 and TRBJ1-4, with D uncertain. CDR3 residues: CASSVNRKLFF. The CDR3 DNA reads as TGTGCCAGCAGCGTTAATCGAAAACTGTTTTTT.